The source of this T cell receptor beta chain is a study of OX40 agonist ivuxolimab in advanced cancers. Here immunoSEQ multiplex PCR was the method, and the copy in TCRdb shows in-frame clones only, minus some. Among 70,000 or so clones listed, 88% were seen once. Sample: CD4+ or CD8+ T cells sorted from blood, taken in a trial of the OX40 agonist ivuxolimab. The sequence was collected from an adult with an advanced solid tumor such as melanoma, head and neck, liver or kidney cancer.

In DNA form, the CDR3 reads TGCGCCAGCAGCCAAGATCGACGACAGCCCCAGCATTTT. Its protein product is CASSQDRRQPQHF. The chain links TRBV4-3 to TRBJ1-5; D uncertain. Trimming cost V 0 bases and J 7 bases, with 7 bases left between them. Germline V CDR1 and CDR2: LGHNA, YSLEER. This CDR3 spans 13 amino acids.